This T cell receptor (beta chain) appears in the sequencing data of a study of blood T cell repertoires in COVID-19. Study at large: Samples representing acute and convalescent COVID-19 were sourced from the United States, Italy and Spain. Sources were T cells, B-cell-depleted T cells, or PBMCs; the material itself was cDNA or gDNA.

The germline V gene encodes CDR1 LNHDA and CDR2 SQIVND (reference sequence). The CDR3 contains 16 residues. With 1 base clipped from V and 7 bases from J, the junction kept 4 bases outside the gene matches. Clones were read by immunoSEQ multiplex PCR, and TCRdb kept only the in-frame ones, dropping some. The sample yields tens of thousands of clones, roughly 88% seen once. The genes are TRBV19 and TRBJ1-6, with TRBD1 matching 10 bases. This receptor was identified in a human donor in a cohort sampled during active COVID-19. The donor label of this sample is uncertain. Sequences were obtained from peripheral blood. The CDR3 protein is CASSIGGQGVNSPLHF. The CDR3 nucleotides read TGTGCCAGTAGTATAGGCGGACAGGGGGTAAATTCACCCCTCCACTTT.